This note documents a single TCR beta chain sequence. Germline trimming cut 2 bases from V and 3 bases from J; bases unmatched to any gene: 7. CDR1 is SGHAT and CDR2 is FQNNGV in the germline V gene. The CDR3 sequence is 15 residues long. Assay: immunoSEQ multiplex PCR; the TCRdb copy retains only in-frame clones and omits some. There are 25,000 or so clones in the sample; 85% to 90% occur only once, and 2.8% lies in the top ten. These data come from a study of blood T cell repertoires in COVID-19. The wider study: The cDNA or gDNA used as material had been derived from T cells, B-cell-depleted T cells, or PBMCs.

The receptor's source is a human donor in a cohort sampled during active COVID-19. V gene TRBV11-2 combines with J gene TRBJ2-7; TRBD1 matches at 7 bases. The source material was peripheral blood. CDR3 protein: CASSLNAGTVYEQYF. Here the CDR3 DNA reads TGTGCCAGCAGCTTAAATGCTGGGACAGTCTACGAGCAGTACTTC.